This TCR beta chain emerged from a study of early T cells in non-severe SARS-CoV-2 infection. For the study at large: Unsorted whole-blood RNA was sequenced in bulk, leaving chains unpaired.

Germline loops: CDR1 SNHLY, CDR2 FYNNEI. The CDR3 totals 15 residues. With 3 bases removed from V and 0 bases from J, the gap between germline ends came to 9 bases. This clonotype occurred many times. The antigen is undetermined. Study-level results: Matching with VDJdb favored anti-spike CD8 responses (missing private and CD4 specificities).

Researchers attached unique molecular identifiers to individual cDNA molecules. Via MiXCR, TCRdb re-called the 5' RACE reads, giving one row per CDR3 protein. The table has 55,000 to 65,000 distinct CDR3 sequences, 8.9% seen once; the top ten hold roughly 18%. The source is an adult who was a healthcare worker with PCR-confirmed SARS-CoV-2 infection or an uninfected control (not recorded which). Material: whole blood. The V and J genes are TRBV2 and TRBJ2-1; no definite D call. Written as DNA, the CDR3 is TGTGCCAGCAGTGATCCTGGTATCTCCTACAATGAGCAGTTCTTC. Its protein product is CASSDPGISYNEQFF.